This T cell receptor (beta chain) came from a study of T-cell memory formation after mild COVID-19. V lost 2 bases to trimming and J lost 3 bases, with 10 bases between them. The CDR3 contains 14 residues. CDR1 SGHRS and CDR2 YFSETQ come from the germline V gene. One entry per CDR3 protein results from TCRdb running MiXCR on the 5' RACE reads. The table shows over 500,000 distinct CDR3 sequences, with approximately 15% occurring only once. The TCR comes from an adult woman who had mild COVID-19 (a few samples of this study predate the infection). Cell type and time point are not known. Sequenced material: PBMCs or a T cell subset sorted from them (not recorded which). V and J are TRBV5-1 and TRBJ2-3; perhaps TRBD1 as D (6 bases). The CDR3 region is CASSFTGNTDTQYF. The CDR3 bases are TGCGCCAGCAGCTTTACAGGGAATACAGATACGCAGTATTTT.